The text below deals with one T cell receptor beta chain. Its target is unknown. A second 7 to 11 cycle PCR used barcoded and J-beta primers. Each sample yielded at least 2.5 million CDR3-containing paired-end reads. TCRdb re-called the 5' RACE reads with MiXCR, one entry per CDR3 protein. The sample lists approximately 900,000 distinct CDR3 sequences; roughly 28% were seen once. CDR3 size: 16 residues. The V gene lost 4 bases and the J gene lost 0 bases, with 13 bases spanning the gap. Germline loops: CDR1 MNHNS, CDR2 SASEGT. This specimen belongs to a study of blood T cells in healthy people across ages. Study results and caveats: When set beside aged donors, long-lived donors presented more naive CD4+ cells and higher diversity. As age increased, TCR beta diversity per million T cells fell in a roughly linear fashion.

These data were also filed under a second study, of T cells of mothers and their children. That report adds: Over 8.5 million TCR beta CDR3 reads were obtained from each mother, and approximately 3 million from each child.

This chain links TRBV6-1 with TRBJ2-1, with D perhaps matching TRBD1 or TRBD2 (6 bases each). The clonotype comes from a woman aged 40 to 50 in good health. Sequencing was carried out using blood. CDR3 sequence: CASSGRGRSSYNEQFF. The CDR3, as DNA: TGTGCCAGCAGTGGACGGGGGCGGAGCTCCTACAATGAGCAGTTCTTC.